This entry lists 14 T cell receptor beta chains sequenced from one sample in a study of identical twins. TCRdb reanalysed the 5' RACE reads using MiXCR and keeps one entry per CDR3 protein. Here the sample spans hundreds of thousands of distinct CDR3 sequences, around 5.7% being singletons. Sequenced material: naive T cells sorted from blood. Every receptor here comes from a man aged 18 to 30 in good health.

The sample holds many counts of this clonotype. The chain joins TRBV12-3 or TRBV12-4 to TRBJ2-5; 10 bases map to TRBD2. The CDR3 loop spans 15 amino acids. V lost 6 bases and J lost 4; bases outside the gene matches: 8. The CDR3, as DNA: TGTGCCAGCAGACCAGCGGGAGGGCTGAGAGAGACCCAGTACTTC. Translation: CASRPAGGLRETQYF.

At least ten counts were recorded for this clonotype. The V call is TRBV20-1, the J call TRBJ1-6; no reliable D call. There are 14 residues in the CDR3. The germline V gene has CDR1 DFQATT and CDR2 SNEGSKA (reference sequence). Deletions cut 6 bases from V and 3 bases from J, with 12 bases between. For the CDR3, the DNA is TGCAGTGCGCCGGACCGAAGCTATAATTCACCCCTCCACTTT. Translation: CSAPDRSYNSPLHF.

This clonotype was seen ten or more times. V usage is TRBV20-1 and J usage is TRBJ2-1; TRBD2 might be the D (6 bases). The CDR3 length is 14 residues. Trimming cost V 3 bases and J 4 bases, with 13 bases left between them. Germline lookup yields CDR1 DFQATT and CDR2 SNEGSKA (reference sequence). The CDR3 here is CSASGRGSYNEQFF. CDR3 bases: TGCAGTGCTAGCGGGAGAGGGTCTTACAATGAGCAGTTCTTC.

This clonotype showed up many times. The chain couples TRBV12-3 or TRBV12-4 to TRBJ1-1; tentatively, D is TRBD1 (5 bases). This CDR3 comprises 15 residues. V gave up 1 base and J gave up 1 base, with 10 bases separating them. As DNA, the CDR3 is TGTGCCAGCAGTTTAGGGGGCGGGAAGAACACTGAAGCTTTCTTT. Its protein product is CASSLGGGKNTEAFF.

This clonotype was counted a few times. The gene calls are TRBV4-2 and TRBJ2-5; D may match TRBD1 or TRBD2 (5 bases each). Germline V gene sequence: CDR1 LGHNA, CDR2 YNFKEQ. Trimming removed 4 bases at V and 0 bases at J, with 9 bases between. The CDR3 has 14 amino acids. Here the CDR3 DNA reads TGTGCCAGCAGCCCAGCGGACAACCAAGAGACCCAGTACTTC. Amino acid sequence: CASSPADNQETQYF.

This clonotype showed up many times. The chain links TRBV7-2 to TRBJ2-5, with 7 nucleotides matching TRBD2. Germline CDR1 is SGHTA and CDR2 is FQGNSA. After removal of 4 bases from V and 4 bases from J, the junction contained 9 bases not matched to a gene. The CDR3 runs to 15 residues. CDR3 nucleotides: TGTGCCAGCAGCTCAAATCGACTAGCCGGAGAGACCCAGTACTTC. It encodes CASSSNRLAGETQYF.

This clonotype occurred many times. The CDR3 coding sequence is TGTGCCAGCAGTTACGGCCCCCCGGGACAGCCCTACGAGCAGTACTTC. Amino acid sequence: CASSYGPPGQPYEQYF. This chain connects TRBV6-5 to TRBJ2-7; 7 bases are shared with TRBD1. The CDR3 covers 16 residues. CDR1 MNHEY and CDR2 SVGAGI come from the germline V gene. V was clipped by 2 bases and J by 2 bases; unmatched bases: 9.

The chain links TRBV6-5 to TRBJ1-5, with TRBD1 matching over 9 bases. Trimming cost V 2 bases and J 5 bases; bases outside gene matches: 7. The CDR3 runs to 16 residues. Germline-derived CDR1 and CDR2 are MNHEY and SVGAGI. CDR3 region: CASSYTTRQGDQPQHF. The CDR3, as DNA: TGTGCCAGCAGTTACACAACAAGACAGGGGGATCAGCCCCAGCATTTT.

This clonotype was found a few times. The genes are TRBV9 and TRBJ1-1, with 7 bases lining up with TRBD1. This CDR3 is 16 amino acids long. The V segment lost 0 bases and the J segment 1 base; nucleotides outside the gene matches: 6. Germline lookup yields CDR1 SGDLS and CDR2 YYNGEE. The CDR3 sequence is CASSVAPGGRNTEAFF. The CDR3 nucleotides are TGTGCCAGCAGCGTAGCCCCAGGGGGAAGGAACACTGAAGCTTTCTTT.

The table lists this clonotype with many counts. This chain connects TRBV2 to TRBJ2-1, with D possibly TRBD2 on 7 matching bases. Trimming removed 1 base at V and 7 bases at J, with 17 bases between. The CDR3 is made up of 16 amino acids. Looked up from germline, CDR1 is SNHLY and CDR2 is FYNNEI. Written as DNA, the CDR3 is TGTGCCAGCAGTGAAGTTTCTATTGGGAGGGGGAATGAGCAGTTCTTC. The encoded protein is CASSEVSIGRGNEQFF.

This clonotype was recorded at least ten times. This chain uses TRBV28 with TRBJ2-3, with a possible D match to TRBD2 (5 bases). CDR1 and CDR2 from the germline V gene are MDHEN and SYDVKM. V was trimmed by 9 bases and J by 2 bases, leaving 18 bases between them. CDR3 length: 15 residues. CDR3 residues: CASGGGGGLTDTQYF. CDR3 sequence (DNA): TGTGCCAGTGGCGGAGGCGGAGGACTCACAGATACGCAGTATTTT.

This clonotype was detected many times. The V call is TRBV12-3 or TRBV12-4, the J call TRBJ2-1; D possibly corresponds to TRBD2 (7 bases). The CDR3 loop spans 16 amino acids. V lost 7 bases and J lost 1, with 17 bases in between. The CDR3 region has the DNA TGTGCCAGCACCCTAGGGGGGGGTAGGTCCTACAATGAGCAGTTCTTC. Residues: CASTLGGGRSYNEQFF.

The chain is built from TRBV7-3 and TRBJ2-3; D is unresolved. This CDR3 comprises 15 residues. The germline V gene encodes CDR1 SGHTA and CDR2 FQGTGA. The germline V and J ends were trimmed by 5 bases and 8 bases, with 20 bases remaining between them. As DNA, the CDR3 is TGTGCCAGCAGCCCCGGGCCGGGCGGAACCTCTACGCAGTATTTT. Its protein is CASSPGPGGTSTQYF. The full variable domain, its missing parts supplied by reference TRBV7-3 and TRBJ2-3, is GAGVSQTPSNKVTEKGKYVELRCDPISGHTALYWYRQSLGQGPEFLIYFQGTGAADDSGLPNDRFFAVRPEGSVSTLKIQRTERGDSAVYLCASSPGPGGTSTQYFGPGTRLTVL.

This clonotype appeared a few times. This chain links TRBV30 with TRBJ2-3; a weak D match, TRBD1 (6 bases). The ends were cut back, 8 bases at V and 2 bases at J, with 17 bases in the middle. The CDR3 sequence is 14 residues long. The germline gives CDR1 GTSNPN, CDR2 SVGIG (reference sequence). The CDR3 DNA reads TGTGCCGGCTGGTGGGGGACATACACAGATACGCAGTATTTT. Encoded protein: CAGWWGTYTDTQYF.